Each of the 8 T cell receptor beta chains below was sequenced from the same sample in a study of CD4+ T cells in melanoma. Assay: immunoSEQ multiplex PCR; the TCRdb copy retains only in-frame clones and omits some. The data show 9,000 to 13,000 clones, just over 65% seen once. The specimen sequenced was cells from a culture (not recorded whether cultured in vitro). The receptors stem from a human donor with melanoma.

The chain combines TRBV19 with TRBJ1-2; the D gene is possibly TRBD1 (5 bases). V was trimmed by 10 bases and J by 4 bases, leaving 16 bases between them. CDR3 length: 13 amino acids. The germline CDR1 and CDR2 sequences are LNHDA and SQIVND (reference sequence). The CDR3 reads CATRGRGGYGYTF. The CDR3 DNA reads TGTGCCACCCGGGGAAGGGGAGGCTATGGCTACACCTTC.

This clone has a single count. The rearrangement joins TRBV19 to TRBJ2-1; no clear D. The CDR3 is 13 residues long. From germline, CDR1 is LNHDA and CDR2 SQIVND (reference sequence). Trimming shortened V by 2 bases and J by 5 bases, and 7 bases separated the two germline ends. CDR3 sequence reads: CASSINGNNEQFF. The CDR3 DNA reads TGTGCCAGTAGTATAAACGGAAACAATGAGCAGTTCTTC.

This clone was recorded a few times. The chain employs TRBV5-1 and TRBJ1-2; 8 bases are a match to TRBD1. The trim removed 4 bases at V and 4 bases at J, leaving 3 bases unmatched. The CDR3 sequence is 13 residues long. CDR1 SGHRS and CDR2 YFSETQ come from the germline V gene. The CDR3 is CASSQGTGYGYTF. Here the CDR3 DNA reads TGCGCCAGCAGCCAAGGGACAGGCTATGGCTACACCTTC.

The V call is TRBV7-3, the J call TRBJ2-7, with D possibly matching TRBD1 (6 bases). The CDR3 has 13 amino acids. Germline CDR1 is SGHTA and CDR2 is FQGTGA. Trimming pared 2 bases from V and 7 bases from J, leaving 12 bases between. CDR3 nucleotide sequence: TGTGCCAGCAGCTTACAACCGCAGGGGGAGCAGTACTTC. It specifies CASSLQPQGEQYF. Full variable domain (missing parts from reference TRBV7-3 and TRBJ2-7): GAGVSQTPSNKVTEKGKYVELRCDPISGHTALYWYRQSLGQGPEFLIYFQGTGAADDSGLPNDRFFAVRPEGSVSTLKIQRTERGDSAVYLCASSLQPQGEQYFGPGTRLTVT.

V is TRBV7-2 and J is TRBJ2-1, with D unresolved. The CDR3 has 16 amino acids. The V end lost 2 bases, the J end lost 0 bases, and 11 bases lay between the germline ends. CDR1 is SGHTA, CDR2 FQGNSA, per germline. CDR3 sequence reads: CASSLQVRRSYNEQFF. The CDR3 nucleotides read TGTGCCAGCAGCTTACAGGTTAGGCGCTCCTACAATGAGCAGTTCTTC.

The chain combines TRBV30 with TRBJ2-1; D not resolved. The CDR3 covers 14 residues. The germline V gene has CDR1 GTSNPN and CDR2 SVGIG (reference sequence). Trimming removed 4 bases at V and 0 bases at J, with 10 bases between. CDR3 amino acids: CAWMPESSYNEQFF. CDR3 nucleotide sequence: TGTGCCTGGATGCCCGAGAGCTCCTACAATGAGCAGTTCTTC.

The chain recombines TRBV19 with TRBJ1-2; D is possibly TRBD1 (6 bases). V lost 5 bases and J 4 bases, leaving 11 bases between the germline ends. Per the germline V gene, CDR1 is LNHDA and CDR2 is SQIVND (reference sequence). The CDR3 sequence is 13 residues long. CDR3: CASSAQGGYGYTF. CDR3 in DNA: TGTGCCAGTAGTGCACAGGGAGGCTATGGCTACACCTTC.

The rearrangement uses TRBV5-4 and TRBJ1-3, with D unclear. V shed 5 bases and J shed 4 bases, with 10 bases lying between them. Germline lookup yields CDR1 SGHNT and CDR2 YYREEE (reference sequence). There are 13 residues in the CDR3. Here the CDR3 DNA reads TGTGCCAGCAGGCGCGTCGCCGGAAACACCATATATTTT. Protein sequence: CASRRVAGNTIYF.